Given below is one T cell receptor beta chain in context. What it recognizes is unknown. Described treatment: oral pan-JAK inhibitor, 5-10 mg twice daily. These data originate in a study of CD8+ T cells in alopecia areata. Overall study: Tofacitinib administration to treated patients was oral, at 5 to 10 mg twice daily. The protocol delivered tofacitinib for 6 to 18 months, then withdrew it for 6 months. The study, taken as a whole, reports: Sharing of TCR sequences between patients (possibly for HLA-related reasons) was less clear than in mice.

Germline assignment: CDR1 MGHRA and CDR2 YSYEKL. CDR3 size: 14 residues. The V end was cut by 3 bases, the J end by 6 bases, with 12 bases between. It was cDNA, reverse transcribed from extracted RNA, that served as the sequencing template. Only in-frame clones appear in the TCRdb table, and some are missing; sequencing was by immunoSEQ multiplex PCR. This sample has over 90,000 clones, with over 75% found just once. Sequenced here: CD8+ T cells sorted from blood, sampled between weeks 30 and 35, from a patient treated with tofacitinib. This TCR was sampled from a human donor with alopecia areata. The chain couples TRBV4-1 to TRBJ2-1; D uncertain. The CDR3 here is CASSQDGPINEQFF. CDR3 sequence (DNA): TGCGCCAGCAGCCAGGACGGACCGATCAATGAGCAGTTCTTC.